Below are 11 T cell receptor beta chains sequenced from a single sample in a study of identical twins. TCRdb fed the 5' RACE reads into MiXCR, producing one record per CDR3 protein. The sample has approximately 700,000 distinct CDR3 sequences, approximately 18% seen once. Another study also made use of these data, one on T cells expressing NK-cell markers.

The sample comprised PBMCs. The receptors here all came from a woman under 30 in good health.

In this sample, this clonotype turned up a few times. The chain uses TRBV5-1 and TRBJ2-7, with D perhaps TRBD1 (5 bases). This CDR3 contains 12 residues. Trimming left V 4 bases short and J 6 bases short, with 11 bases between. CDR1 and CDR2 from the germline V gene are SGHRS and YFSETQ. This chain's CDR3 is CASSPQGVEQYF. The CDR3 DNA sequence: TGCGCCAGCAGCCCCCAAGGGGTCGAGCAGTACTTC.

The CDR3 spells CASSWGQKTGEQYF. The CDR3 DNA follows: TGTGCCAGCAGCTGGGGACAGAAGACGGGCGAGCAGTACTTC. The chain couples TRBV11-2 to TRBJ2-7; 7 nucleotides match TRBD1. The germline gives CDR1 SGHAT, CDR2 FQNNGV. J gave up 6 bases and V 4 bases, and 9 bases lay outside the gene matches. The CDR3 runs to 14 residues. Complete variable domain (other parts from reference TRBV11-2 and TRBJ2-7): EAGVAQSPRYKIIEKRQSVAFWCNPISGHATLYWYQQILGQGPKLLIQFQNNGVVDDSQLPKDRFSAERLKGVDSTLKIQPAKLEDSAVYLCASSWGQKTGEQYFGPGTRLTVT.

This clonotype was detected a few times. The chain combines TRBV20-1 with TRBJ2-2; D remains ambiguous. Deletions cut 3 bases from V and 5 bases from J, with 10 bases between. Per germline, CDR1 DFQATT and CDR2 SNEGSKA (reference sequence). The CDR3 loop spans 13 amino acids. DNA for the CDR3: TGCAGTGCTAGGAACGGCCCAACCGGGGAGCTGTTTTTT. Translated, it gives CSARNGPTGELFF.

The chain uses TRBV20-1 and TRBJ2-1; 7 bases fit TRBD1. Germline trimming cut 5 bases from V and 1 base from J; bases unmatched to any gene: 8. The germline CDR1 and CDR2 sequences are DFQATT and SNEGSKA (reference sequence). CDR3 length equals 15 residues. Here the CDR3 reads CSARTDRSSYNEQFF. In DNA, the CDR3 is TGCAGTGCTCGGACGGACAGGAGTTCCTACAATGAGCAGTTCTTC.

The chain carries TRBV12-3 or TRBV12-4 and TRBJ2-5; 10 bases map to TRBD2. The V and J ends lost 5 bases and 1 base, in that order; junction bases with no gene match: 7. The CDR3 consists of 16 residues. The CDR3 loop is CASSRRLAGTQETQYF. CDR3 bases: TGTGCCAGCAGTCGGAGACTAGCGGGCACCCAAGAGACCCAGTACTTC.

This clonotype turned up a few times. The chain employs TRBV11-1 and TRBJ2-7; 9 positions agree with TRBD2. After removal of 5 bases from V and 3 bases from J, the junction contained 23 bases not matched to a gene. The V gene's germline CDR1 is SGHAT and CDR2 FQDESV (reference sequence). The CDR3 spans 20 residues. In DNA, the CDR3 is TGTGCCAGCAGCCATTTTACAGGGGAAGGACGGCTAGCGGGACGCTACGAGCAGTACTTC. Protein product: CASSHFTGEGRLAGRYEQYF.

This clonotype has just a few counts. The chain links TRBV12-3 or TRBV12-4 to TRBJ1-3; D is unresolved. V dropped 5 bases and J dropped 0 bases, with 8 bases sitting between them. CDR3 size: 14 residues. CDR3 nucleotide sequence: TGTGCCAGCAGTCCCGCCTTCTCTGGAAACACCATATATTTT. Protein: CASSPAFSGNTIYF.

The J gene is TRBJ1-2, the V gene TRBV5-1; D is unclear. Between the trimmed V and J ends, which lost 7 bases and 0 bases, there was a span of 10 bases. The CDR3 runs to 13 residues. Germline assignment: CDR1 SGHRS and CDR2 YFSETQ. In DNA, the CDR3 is TGCGCCAGCGCCGAAGGATCTAACTATGGCTACACCTTC. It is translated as CASAEGSNYGYTF.

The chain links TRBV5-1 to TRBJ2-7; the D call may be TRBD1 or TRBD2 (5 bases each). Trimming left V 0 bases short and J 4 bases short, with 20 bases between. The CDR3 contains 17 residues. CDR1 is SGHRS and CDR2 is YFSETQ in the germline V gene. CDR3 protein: CASSLVVLGTWGYEQYF. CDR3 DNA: TGCGCCAGCAGCTTGGTTGTTTTGGGGACCTGGGGGTACGAGCAGTACTTC.

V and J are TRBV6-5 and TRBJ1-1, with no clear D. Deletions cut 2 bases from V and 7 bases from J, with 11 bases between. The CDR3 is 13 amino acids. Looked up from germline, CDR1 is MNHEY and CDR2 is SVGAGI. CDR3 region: CASSYAPYLEAFF. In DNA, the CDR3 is TGTGCCAGCAGTTACGCCCCATACCTTGAAGCTTTCTTT.

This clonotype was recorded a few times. This chain's CDR3 is CASSFGTVAEKLFF. The CDR3 DNA follows: TGTGCCAGCAGTTTCGGGACAGTTGCGGAAAAACTGTTTTTT. The V gene is TRBV27, the J gene TRBJ1-4; 7 bases map to TRBD1. The CDR3 is 14 residues long. Germline CDR1 MNHEY, CDR2 SMNVEV (reference sequence). The V segment lost 3 bases and the J segment 8 bases; nucleotides outside the gene matches: 6.